This TCR beta chain was retrieved from a study of monozygotic twins with inflammatory bowel disease. General study results and limits: The results supported no single strong signal or clonotype associated with IBD.

No DNA is given; TCRdb re-called the 5' RACE reads and lists each CDR3 protein once. This sample's clone table lists 85,000 to 110,000 distinct CDR3 sequences. It was from whole blood, with no T cell sorting, that total RNA was isolated. CDR3 length: 12 residues. As concerns this clonotype: Its antigen is currently unknown.

The material sequenced was blood. V and J are TRBV12-3 or TRBV12-4 and TRBJ2-1; TCRdb names TRBD1, which stays unverified in the absence of DNA. This clonotype was obtained from a human donor with ulcerative colitis or Crohn's disease, or a healthy co-twin of an affected twin (not recorded which). This CDR3 reads CASRLRESAQFF.